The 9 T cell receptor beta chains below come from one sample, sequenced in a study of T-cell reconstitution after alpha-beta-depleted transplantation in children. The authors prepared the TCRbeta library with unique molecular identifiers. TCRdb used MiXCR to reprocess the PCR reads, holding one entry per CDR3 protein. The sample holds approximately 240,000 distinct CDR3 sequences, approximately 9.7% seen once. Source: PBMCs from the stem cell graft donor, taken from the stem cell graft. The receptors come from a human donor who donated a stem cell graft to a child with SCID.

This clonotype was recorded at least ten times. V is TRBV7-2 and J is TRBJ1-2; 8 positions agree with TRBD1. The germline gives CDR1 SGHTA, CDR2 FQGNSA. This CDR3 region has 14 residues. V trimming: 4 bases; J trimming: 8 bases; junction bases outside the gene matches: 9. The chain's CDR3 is CASSSGQGEGGYTF. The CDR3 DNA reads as TGTGCCAGCAGCTCTGGACAGGGAGAAGGAGGCTACACCTTC.

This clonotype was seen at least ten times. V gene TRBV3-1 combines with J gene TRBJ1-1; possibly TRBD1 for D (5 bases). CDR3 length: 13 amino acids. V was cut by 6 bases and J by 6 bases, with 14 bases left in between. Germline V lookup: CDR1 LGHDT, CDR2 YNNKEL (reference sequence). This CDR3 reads CASRFAGGSEAFF. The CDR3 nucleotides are TGTGCCAGCAGGTTCGCGGGGGGGTCTGAAGCTTTCTTT.

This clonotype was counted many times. DNA for the CDR3: TGTGCCAGCAGCTTAACCACAGGATACGAGCAGTACTTC. This encodes CASSLTTGYEQYF. The chain has TRBV7-3 and TRBJ2-7, with D perhaps TRBD1 (5 bases). From germline, CDR1 is SGHTA and CDR2 FQGTGA. Trimming removed 0 bases at V and 4 bases at J, with 7 bases between. The CDR3 totals 13 residues.

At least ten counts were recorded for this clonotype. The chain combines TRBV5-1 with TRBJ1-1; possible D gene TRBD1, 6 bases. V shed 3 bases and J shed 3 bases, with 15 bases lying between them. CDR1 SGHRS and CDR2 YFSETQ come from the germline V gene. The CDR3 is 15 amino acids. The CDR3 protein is CASSWGALGDTEAFF. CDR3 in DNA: TGCGCCAGCAGCTGGGGGGCACTGGGGGACACTGAAGCTTTCTTT.

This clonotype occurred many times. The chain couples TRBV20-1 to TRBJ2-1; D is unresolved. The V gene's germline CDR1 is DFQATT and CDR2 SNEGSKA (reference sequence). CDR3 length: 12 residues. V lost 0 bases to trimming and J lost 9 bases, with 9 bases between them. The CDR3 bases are TGCAGTGCTAGAGAACGGTTGGCTGAGCAGTTCTTC. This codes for CSARERLAEQFF.

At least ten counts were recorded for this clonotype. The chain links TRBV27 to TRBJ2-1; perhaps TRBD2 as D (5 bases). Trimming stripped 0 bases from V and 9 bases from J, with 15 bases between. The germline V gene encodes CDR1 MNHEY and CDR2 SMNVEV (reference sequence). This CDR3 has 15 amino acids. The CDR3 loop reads CASSLSGPQAGEQFF. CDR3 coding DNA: TGTGCCAGCAGTTTATCGGGTCCCCAGGCGGGTGAGCAGTTCTTC.

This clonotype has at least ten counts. The CDR3 nucleotides are TGTGCCAGCAGTCCGGCCGCGGGGCACTACAATGAGCAGTTCTTC. Translation: CASSPAAGHYNEQFF. V is TRBV12-3 or TRBV12-4 and J is TRBJ2-1, with D tentatively TRBD2 (6 bases). Trimming left V 5 bases short and J 3 bases short, with 14 bases between. The CDR3 extends over 15 amino acids.

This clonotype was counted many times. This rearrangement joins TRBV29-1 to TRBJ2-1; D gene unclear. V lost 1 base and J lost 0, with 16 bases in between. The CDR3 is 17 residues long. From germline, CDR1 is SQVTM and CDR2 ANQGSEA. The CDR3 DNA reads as TGCAGCGTTGAAGGTTTTATGGACGCCAACTCCTACAATGAGCAGTTCTTC. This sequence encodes CSVEGFMDANSYNEQFF.

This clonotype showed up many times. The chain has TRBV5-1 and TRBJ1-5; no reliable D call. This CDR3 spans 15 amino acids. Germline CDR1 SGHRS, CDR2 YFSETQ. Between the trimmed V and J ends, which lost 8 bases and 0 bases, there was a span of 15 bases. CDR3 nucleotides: TGCGCCAGTCGGGCGATCTCCGATAGCAATCAGCCCCAGCATTTT. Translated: CASRAISDSNQPQHF.